Below are 10 T cell receptor beta chains sequenced from a single sample in a study of cytomegalovirus exposure and HLA in healthy donors. Method: immunoSEQ multiplex PCR; TCRdb's copy keeps in-frame clones and lacks some. The sample yields fewer than 150,000 clones, approximately 86% seen once. Sequencing was done on a sample of PBMCs. The origin of the receptors is a man aged 18 to 35 in good health and CMV-seropositive.

This chain uses TRBV19 with TRBJ2-2; perhaps TRBD1 as D (6 bases). The length of the CDR3 is 13 residues. The V end lost 4 bases, the J end lost 5 bases, and 8 bases lay between the germline ends. Germline lookup yields CDR1 LNHDA and CDR2 SQIVND (reference sequence). This CDR3 reads CASSRTGTGELFF. The CDR3 nucleotides are TGTGCCAGTAGTAGAACAGGGACCGGGGAGCTGTTTTTT.

The chain carries TRBV28 and TRBJ1-3; D is undetermined. In germline, CDR1 is MDHEN, CDR2 SYDVKM. The CDR3 sequence is 16 residues long. V was cut by 4 bases and J by 0 bases, with 13 bases left in between. The CDR3 bases are TGTGCCAGCAGTTCCCTCGGAGGAGGCTCTGGAAACACCATATATTTT. Translating gives CASSSLGGGSGNTIYF.

This clone was observed a single time. The CDR3 region is CASSSRGNNQPQHF. The CDR3 DNA follows: TGTGCCAGCAGCTCCCGGGGAAACAATCAGCCCCAGCATTTT. The chain recombines TRBV14 with TRBJ1-5; no clear D gene. V lost 5 bases, J lost 3 bases, and 11 bases lay in between. Germline CDR1 SGHDN, CDR2 FVKESK. This CDR3 comprises 14 residues.

The rearrangement uses TRBV11-2 and TRBJ1-2; maybe TRBD1 (5 bases). The CDR3 totals 11 residues. Germline lookup yields CDR1 SGHAT and CDR2 FQNNGV. V was pared by 9 bases and J by 2 bases, with 7 bases between. The DNA of the CDR3 is TGTGCCAGGCGACAGAACTATGGCTACACCTTC. This sequence encodes CARRQNYGYTF.

V is TRBV4-1 and J is TRBJ2-1, with D maybe TRBD2 (5 bases). Germline CDR1 is MGHRA and CDR2 is YSYEKL. This CDR3 contains 17 residues. V was cut by 1 base and J by 0 bases, with 13 bases left in between. The CDR3 here is CASSQVGGTRSYNEQFF. CDR3 bases: TGCGCCAGCAGCCAAGTTGGAGGTACCCGCTCCTACAATGAGCAGTTCTTC.

This rearrangement joins TRBV18 to TRBJ1-3; no definite D call. CDR3 length: 16 amino acids. Germline CDR1 KGHSH, CDR2 LQKENI. Trimming pared 3 bases from V and 2 bases from J, leaving 14 bases between. The CDR3 is CASSPYVGDTGNTIYF. The CDR3 DNA sequence: TGTGCCAGCTCACCGTACGTGGGAGACACTGGAAACACCATATATTTT. Full variable domain (missing parts from reference TRBV18 and TRBJ1-3): NAGVMQNPRHLVRRRGQEARLRCSPMKGHSHVYWYRQLPEEGLKFMVYLQKENIIDESGMPKERFSAEFPKEGPSILRIQQVVRGDSAAYFCASSPYVGDTGNTIYFGEGSWLTVV.

V is TRBV19 and J is TRBJ1-1, with TRBD1 as a possible D gene (5 bases). This CDR3 has 15 residues. Trimming took off 8 bases at V and 1 base at J, with 17 bases between the two ends. Per germline, CDR1 LNHDA and CDR2 SQIVND (reference sequence). Here the CDR3 DNA reads TGTGCCAGTCTTCCAGGGTCAAGTAAGAACACTGAAGCTTTCTTT. It specifies CASLPGSSKNTEAFF.

The rearrangement uses TRBV9 and TRBJ2-7, with D tentatively TRBD1 (5 bases). Deletions cut 9 bases from V and 0 bases from J, with 16 bases between. From germline, CDR1 is SGDLS and CDR2 YYNGEE. CDR3 size: 14 residues. CDR3 DNA: TGTGCCATACTGACAGCTAACTCCTCCTACGAGCAGTACTTC. It specifies CAILTANSSYEQYF.

The chain carries TRBV2 and TRBJ2-1, with 9 nucleotides matching TRBD2. CDR1 and CDR2 (germline): SNHLY, FYNNEI. Trimming cost V 4 bases and J 7 bases; bases outside gene matches: 8. CDR3 length: 15 residues. The CDR3 loop reads CASSAGLAGVNEQFF. The CDR3 region has the DNA TGTGCCAGCAGTGCAGGTTTAGCGGGAGTAAATGAGCAGTTCTTC.

This chain uses TRBV4-1 with TRBJ2-1, with D possibly TRBD2 on 5 matching bases. This CDR3 region has 12 residues. Germline V gene sequence: CDR1 MGHRA, CDR2 YSYEKL. The ends were cut back, 4 bases at V and 10 bases at J, with 11 bases in the middle. CDR3 sequence reads: CASSRTSSEQFF. DNA of the CDR3: TGCGCCAGCAGCCGAACATCTAGCGAGCAGTTCTTC.